This is a list of T cell receptor beta chains from one sample in a study of T cells in Graves' hyperthyroidism and ophthalmopathy. TCRdb called the multiplex PCR reads again in MiXCR, with one record for every CDR3 protein. The sample yields some 600,000 distinct CDR3 sequences, around 42% seen once. Input material: peripheral blood or thyroid tissue (not recorded which). All receptors derive from a young woman with Graves' hyperthyroidism. CDR3s include the opening cysteine and the closing phenylalanine or tryptophan. The D gene is left open where the match is weak. Clone sizes are given selectively: once, few, many, or a class where the clone is expanded.

d_call clone_size j_call v_call cdr3_nt cdr3_aa
TRBD2 - TRBJ2-7 TRBV7-9 TGTGCCAGCAGCTTAATGACTAGCGGGGTTTCCTACGAGCAGTACTTC CASSLMTSGVSYEQYF
- - TRBJ1-6 TRBV2 TGTGGCAGCAGTTTTACCGACCAGGCCCATTCACCCCTCCACTTT CGSSFTDQAHSPLHF
- few TRBJ1-4 TRBV7-9 TGTGCCAGCAGTTTTCCGGCCAGGAATGAAAAACTGTTTTTT CASSFPARNEKLFF
- - TRBJ2-5 TRBV29-1 TGCAGCGTTGAAGTTCCGGGAGAGGGATGGGAGACCCAGTACTTC CSVEVPGEGWETQYF
TRBD2 once TRBJ2-7 TRBV20-1 TGCAGTGCTAGAGTTTGGGGGGGGGAATACGAGCAGTACTTC CSARVWGGEYEQYF
TRBD2 - TRBJ2-2 TRBV7-3 TGTGCCACACGAACACGGGGACTAGCGGGAGCGAACACCGGGGAGCTGTTTTTT CATRTRGLAGANTGELFF
- - TRBJ2-1 TRBV2 TGTGCCAGCAGTGGGACTTCCCGTGAGCAGTTCTTC CASSGTSREQFF
TRBD1 many TRBJ1-1 TRBV7-9 TGTGCCAGCAGCCTGACAGGGGGCGATGAAGCTTTCTTT CASSLTGGDEAFF
TRBD1 many TRBJ1-2 TRBV15 TGTGCCACCAGCAGAGAGGACAGGAAAGATGGCTACACCTTC CATSREDRKDGYTF
TRBD1 - TRBJ1-2 TRBV7-3 TGTGCCAGCAGCCTAACCGGACAGGGGAGCCATGGCTACACCTTC CASSLTGQGSHGYTF
- - TRBJ1-4 TRBV25-1 TGTGCCAGCGTAAGGCAGGGTCCGGAAAAACTGTTTTTT CASVRQGPEKLFF
- - TRBJ1-5 TRBV5-6 TGTGCCAGCAGCTTGGTCGATGGTCAGCCCCAGCATTTT CASSLVDGQPQHF
- once TRBJ1-2 TRBV2 TGTGCCAGCAGTACCACTCGGGCCCGGGGCTATGGCTACACCTTC CASSTTRARGYGYTF
TRBD2 few TRBJ2-7 TRBV2 TGTGCCAGCAGTGAGGCTAGCGGGTCCTACGAGCAGTACTTC CASSEASGSYEQYF
TRBD2 - TRBJ2-5 TRBV24-1 TGTGCCAGCAGTCGTTGGACTAGCGGGAGGGAGACCCAGTACTTC CASSRWTSGRETQYF
- many TRBJ1-2 TRBV2 TGTGCCAGCAGTAATACAGGGAGGGGCTATGGCTACACCTTC CASSNTGRGYGYTF
- - TRBJ1-3 TRBV2 TGTGCCAGCAGGACCGGGCCCGGAAACACCATATATTTT CASRTGPGNTIYF
- few TRBJ1-6 TRBV20-1 TGCAGTGCTAGATCCCAGGCCGGGGACAATTCACCCCTCCACTTT CSARSQAGDNSPLHF
- - TRBJ1-1 TRBV6-1 TGTGCCAGCAGACCCGACAGGAGCACTGAAGCTTTCTTT CASRPDRSTEAFF
- - TRBJ2-5 TRBV15 TGTGCCACACGAGGTTCGCTAGCGGGACAGGGGATGCGGGAGACCCAGTACTTC CATRGSLAGQGMRETQYF
- many TRBJ2-2 TRBV29-1 TGCAGCGTTGTAGGGAGGACGAACACCGGGGAGCTGTTTTTT CSVVGRTNTGELFF
- few TRBJ2-7 TRBV24-1 TGTGCCAGCAGTTTAACGCCTACCCAAGGGGACGAGCAGTACTTC CASSLTPTQGDEQYF
- - TRBJ1-4 TRBV2 TGTGCCTGGTCTTTAGGGCCCAACGGTGAAAAACTGTTTTTT CAWSLGPNGEKLFF
- - TRBJ2-3 TRBV7-8 TGTGCCAGCAGCTTAGCGCCTTTGACTTCCCCTAGCACAGATACGCAGTATTTT CASSLAPLTSPSTDTQYF
TRBD2 many TRBJ2-7 TRBV29-1 TGCAGTGCTAGCGGGGCCTACGAGCAGTACTTC CSASGAYEQYF